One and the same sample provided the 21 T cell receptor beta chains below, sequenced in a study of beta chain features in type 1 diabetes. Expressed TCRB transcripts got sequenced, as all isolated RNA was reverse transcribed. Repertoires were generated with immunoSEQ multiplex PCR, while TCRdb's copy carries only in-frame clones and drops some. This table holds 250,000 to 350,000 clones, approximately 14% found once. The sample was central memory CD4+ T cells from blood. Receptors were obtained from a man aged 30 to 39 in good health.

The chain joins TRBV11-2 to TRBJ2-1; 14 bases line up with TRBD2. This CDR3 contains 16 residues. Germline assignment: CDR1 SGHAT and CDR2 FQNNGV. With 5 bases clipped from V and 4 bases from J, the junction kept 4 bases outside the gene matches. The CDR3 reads CASSEGLAGAYNEQFF. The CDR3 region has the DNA TGTGCCAGCAGCGAGGGACTAGCGGGGGCTTACAATGAGCAGTTCTTC.

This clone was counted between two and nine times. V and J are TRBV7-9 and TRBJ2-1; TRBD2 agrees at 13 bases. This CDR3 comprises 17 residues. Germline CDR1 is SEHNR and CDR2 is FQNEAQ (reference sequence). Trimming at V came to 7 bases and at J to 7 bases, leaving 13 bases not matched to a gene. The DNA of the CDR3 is TGTGCCAGCATCAAATTTGGGACTAGCGGGGCAGCGAATGAGCAGTTCTTC. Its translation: CASIKFGTSGAANEQFF.

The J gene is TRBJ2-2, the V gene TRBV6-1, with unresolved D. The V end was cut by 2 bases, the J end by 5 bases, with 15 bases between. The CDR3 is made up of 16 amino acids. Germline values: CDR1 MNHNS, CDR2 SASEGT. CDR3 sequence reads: CASSEFLDLRTGELFF. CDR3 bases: TGTGCCAGCAGTGAATTTCTGGATTTGAGGACCGGGGAGCTGTTTTTT.

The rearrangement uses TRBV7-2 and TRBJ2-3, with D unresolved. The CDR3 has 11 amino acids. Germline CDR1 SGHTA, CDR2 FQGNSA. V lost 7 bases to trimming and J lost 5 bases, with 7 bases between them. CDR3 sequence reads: CASKWGDTQYF. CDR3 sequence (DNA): TGTGCCAGCAAATGGGGAGATACGCAGTATTTT.

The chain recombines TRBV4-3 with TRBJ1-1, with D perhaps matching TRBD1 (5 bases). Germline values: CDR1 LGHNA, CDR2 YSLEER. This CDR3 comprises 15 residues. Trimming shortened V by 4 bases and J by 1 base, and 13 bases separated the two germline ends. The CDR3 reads CASSPDTRENTEAFF. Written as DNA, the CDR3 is TGCGCCAGCAGCCCGGACACAAGGGAGAACACTGAAGCTTTCTTT.

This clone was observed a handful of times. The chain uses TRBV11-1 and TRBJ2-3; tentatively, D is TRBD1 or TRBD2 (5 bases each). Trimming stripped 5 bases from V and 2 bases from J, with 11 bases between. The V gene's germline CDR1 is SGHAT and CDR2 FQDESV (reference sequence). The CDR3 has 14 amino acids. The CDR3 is CASSKGTDTDTQYF. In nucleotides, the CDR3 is TGTGCCAGCAGCAAGGGGACGGACACAGATACGCAGTATTTT.

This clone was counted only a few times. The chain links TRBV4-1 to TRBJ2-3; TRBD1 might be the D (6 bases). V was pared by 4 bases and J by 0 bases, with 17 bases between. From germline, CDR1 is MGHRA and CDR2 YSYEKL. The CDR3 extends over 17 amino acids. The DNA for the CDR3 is TGCGCCAGCAGCCTTACAGGGACACTCCTTAGCACAGATACGCAGTATTTT. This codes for CASSLTGTLLSTDTQYF.

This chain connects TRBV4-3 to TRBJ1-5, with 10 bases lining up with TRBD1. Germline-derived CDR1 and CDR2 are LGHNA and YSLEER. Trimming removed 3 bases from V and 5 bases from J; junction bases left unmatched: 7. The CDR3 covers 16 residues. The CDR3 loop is CASSQAYGQGDQPQHF. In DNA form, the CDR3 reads TGCGCCAGCAGCCAGGCATACGGACAGGGGGATCAGCCCCAGCATTTT.

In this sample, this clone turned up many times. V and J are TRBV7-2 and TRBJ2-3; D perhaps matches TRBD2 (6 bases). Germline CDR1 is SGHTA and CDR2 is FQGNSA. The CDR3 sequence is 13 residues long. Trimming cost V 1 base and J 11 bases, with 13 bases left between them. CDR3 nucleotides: TGTGCCAGCAGCTTAGATGGCGGGAAGGTGCAGTATTTT. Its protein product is CASSLDGGKVQYF.

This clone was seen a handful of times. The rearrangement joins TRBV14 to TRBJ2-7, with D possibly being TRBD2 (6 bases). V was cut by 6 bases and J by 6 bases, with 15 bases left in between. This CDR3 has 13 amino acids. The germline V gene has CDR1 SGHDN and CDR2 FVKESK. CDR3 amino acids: CASSRFGRGEQYV. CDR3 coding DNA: TGTGCCAGCAGTCGATTCGGGAGAGGCGAGCAGTACGTC.

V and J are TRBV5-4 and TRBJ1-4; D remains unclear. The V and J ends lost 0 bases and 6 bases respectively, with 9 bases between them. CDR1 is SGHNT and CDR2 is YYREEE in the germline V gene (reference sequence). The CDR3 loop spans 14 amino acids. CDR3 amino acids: CASSLDRWDEKLFF. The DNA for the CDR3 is TGTGCCAGCAGCTTGGACCGGTGGGATGAAAAACTGTTTTTT.

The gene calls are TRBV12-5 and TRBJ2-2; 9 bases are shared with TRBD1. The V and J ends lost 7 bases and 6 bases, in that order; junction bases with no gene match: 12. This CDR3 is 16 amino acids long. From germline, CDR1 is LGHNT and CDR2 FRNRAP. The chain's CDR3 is CASALPGQGRPGELFF. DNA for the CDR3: TGTGCTAGTGCCCTGCCGGGACAGGGACGCCCCGGGGAGCTGTTTTTT.

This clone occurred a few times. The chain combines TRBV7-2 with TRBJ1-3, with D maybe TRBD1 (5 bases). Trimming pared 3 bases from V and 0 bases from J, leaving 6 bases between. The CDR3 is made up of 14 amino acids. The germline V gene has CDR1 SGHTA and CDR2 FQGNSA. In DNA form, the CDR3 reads TGTGCCAGCAGCTTCGACAGCTCTGGAAACACCATATATTTT. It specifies CASSFDSSGNTIYF.

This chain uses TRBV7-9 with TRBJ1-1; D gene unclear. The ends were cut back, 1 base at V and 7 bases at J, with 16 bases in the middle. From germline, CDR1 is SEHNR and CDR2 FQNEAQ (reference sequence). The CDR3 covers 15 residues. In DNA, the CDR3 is TGTGCCAGCAGCTTAGTTTCGGGAAGGTTGGGTGAAGCTTTCTTT. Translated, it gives CASSLVSGRLGEAFF.

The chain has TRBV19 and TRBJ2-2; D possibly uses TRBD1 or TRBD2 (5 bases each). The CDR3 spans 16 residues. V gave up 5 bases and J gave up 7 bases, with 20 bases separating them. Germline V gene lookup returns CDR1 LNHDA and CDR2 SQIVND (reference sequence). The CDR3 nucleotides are TGTGCCAGTAGTGAGGGGAGAGGCAGGTCCGGCGGGGAGCTGTTTTTT. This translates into CASSEGRGRSGGELFF. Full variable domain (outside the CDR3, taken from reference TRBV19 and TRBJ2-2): DGGITQSPKYLFRKEGQNVTLSCEQNLNHDAMYWYRQDPGQGLRLIYYSQIVNDFQKGDIAEGYSVSREKKESFPLTVTSAQKNPTAFYLCASSEGRGRSGGELFFGEGSRLTVL.

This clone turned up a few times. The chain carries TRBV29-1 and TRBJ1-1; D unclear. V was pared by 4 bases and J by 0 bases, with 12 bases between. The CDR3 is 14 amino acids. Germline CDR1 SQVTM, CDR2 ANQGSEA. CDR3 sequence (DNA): TGCAGCGTTGTGGGCAACTTCATGAACACTGAAGCTTTCTTT. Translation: CSVVGNFMNTEAFF. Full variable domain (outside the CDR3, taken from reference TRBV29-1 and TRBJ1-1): SAVISQKPSRDICQRGTSLTIQCQVDSQVTMMFWYRQQPGQSLTLIATANQGSEATYESGFVIDKFPISRPNLTFSTLTVSNMSPEDSSIYLCSVVGNFMNTEAFFGQGTRLTVV.

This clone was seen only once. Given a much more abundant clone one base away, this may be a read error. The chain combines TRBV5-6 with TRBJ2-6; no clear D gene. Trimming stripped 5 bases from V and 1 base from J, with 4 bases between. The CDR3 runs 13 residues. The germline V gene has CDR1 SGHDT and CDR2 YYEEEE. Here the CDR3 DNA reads TGTGCCAGCAGACAGTCTGGGGCCAACGTCCTGACTTTC. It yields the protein CASRQSGANVLTF.

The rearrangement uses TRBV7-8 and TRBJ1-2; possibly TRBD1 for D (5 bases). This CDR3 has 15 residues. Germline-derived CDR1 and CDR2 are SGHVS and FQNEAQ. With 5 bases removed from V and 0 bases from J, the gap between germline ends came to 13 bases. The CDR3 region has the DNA TGTGCCAGCAGCGGAAACCAGGGTTCTAACTATGGCTACACCTTC. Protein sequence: CASSGNQGSNYGYTF.

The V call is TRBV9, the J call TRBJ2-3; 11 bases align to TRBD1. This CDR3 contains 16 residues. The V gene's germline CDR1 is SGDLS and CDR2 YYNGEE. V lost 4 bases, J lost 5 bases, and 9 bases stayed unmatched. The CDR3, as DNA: TGTGCCAGCAGCCCCAGAGGACAGGGGGCAGGAGATACGCAGTATTTT. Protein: CASSPRGQGAGDTQYF.

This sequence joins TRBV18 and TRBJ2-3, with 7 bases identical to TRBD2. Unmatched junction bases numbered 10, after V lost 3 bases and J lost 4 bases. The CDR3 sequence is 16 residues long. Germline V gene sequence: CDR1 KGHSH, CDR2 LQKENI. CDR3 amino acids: CASSPDGGLGPDTQYF. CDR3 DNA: TGTGCCAGCTCACCCGACGGGGGGTTAGGGCCAGATACGCAGTATTTT.

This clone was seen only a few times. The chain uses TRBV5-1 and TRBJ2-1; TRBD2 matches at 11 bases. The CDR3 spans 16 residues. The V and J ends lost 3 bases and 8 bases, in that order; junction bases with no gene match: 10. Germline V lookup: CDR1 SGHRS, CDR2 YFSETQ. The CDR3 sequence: CASSSVGTSGNDEQFF. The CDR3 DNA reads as TGCGCCAGCAGCTCGGTAGGGACTAGCGGTAACGATGAGCAGTTCTTC.